The next 18 T cell receptor beta chains were all read from a single sample in a study of blood T cell repertoires in COVID-19. Profiled with immunoSEQ multiplex PCR; TCRdb holds only in-frame clones, not every one. Among some 300,000 clones, 88% were seen once, and the ten largest hold around 2%. The sample was PBMCs or T cells enriched from blood (not recorded which). The origin of the receptors is a woman aged 55-75 years in a cohort exposed to, infected with or recovered from COVID-19 (not recorded which).

This clone was counted once. The chain recombines TRBV4-1 with TRBJ2-1; the match to TRBD2 covers 7 bases. The length of the CDR3 is 15 residues. CDR1 is MGHRA, CDR2 YSYEKL, per germline. After removal of 1 base from V and 9 bases from J, the junction contained 9 bases not matched to a gene. The CDR3 protein is CASSQAARELGEQFF. CDR3 coding DNA: TGCGCCAGCAGCCAAGCTGCGCGGGAGTTAGGTGAGCAGTTCTTC.

In nucleotides, the CDR3 is TGTGCCAGCAGCCCCTCCGCTAGACAGGGAACGAATGAGCAGTTCTTC. Protein: CASSPSARQGTNEQFF. The chain is built from TRBV5-4 and TRBJ2-1; 7 positions match TRBD1. The germline gives CDR1 SGHNT, CDR2 YYREEE (reference sequence). V gave up 4 bases and J gave up 7 bases; unmatched junction bases: 14. This CDR3 is 16 amino acids long.

This chain links TRBV5-1 with TRBJ1-2; TRBD1 matches 7 bases. This CDR3 contains 13 residues. V was pared by 5 bases and J by 6 bases, with 7 bases of the junction left unmatched. CDR1 is SGHRS, CDR2 YFSETQ, per germline. The CDR3 DNA sequence: TGCGCCAGCAGACAAGGGACAGTAGATGGCTACACCTTC. As protein: CASRQGTVDGYTF. Complete variable domain (other parts from reference TRBV5-1 and TRBJ1-2): KAGVTQTPRYLIKTRGQQVTLSCSPISGHRSVSWYQQTPGQGLQFLFEYFSETQRNKGNFPGRFSGRQFSNSRSEMNVSTLELGDSALYLCASRQGTVDGYTFGSGTRLTVV.

The genes are TRBV30 and TRBJ2-3; possibly TRBD2 for D (5 bases). Germline CDR1 GTSNPN, CDR2 SVGIG (reference sequence). V gave up 4 bases and J gave up 3 bases, with 11 bases separating them. The CDR3 has 13 amino acids. CDR3 protein: CAWTSHLTDTQYF. In nucleotides, the CDR3 is TGTGCCTGGACTAGCCACCTAACAGATACGCAGTATTTT.

The J gene is TRBJ1-4, the V gene TRBV4-2, with D unclear. Germline CDR1 reads LGHNA; CDR2 reads YNFKEQ. Trimming removed 0 bases from V and 6 bases from J, with 8 bases in between. CDR3 length: 14 amino acids. In DNA, the CDR3 is TGTGCCAGCAGCCAAGAGGTATCGGATGAAAAACTGTTTTTT. Translating it yields CASSQEVSDEKLFF.

The chain carries TRBV5-1 and TRBJ2-6; no definite D call. The CDR3 contains 14 residues. Germline CDR1 SGHRS, CDR2 YFSETQ. V was shortened by 5 bases and J by 0 bases, with 6 bases between the two germline ends. The CDR3 sequence: CASRALSGANVLTF. CDR3 nucleotides: TGCGCCAGCAGGGCCCTCTCTGGGGCCAACGTCCTGACTTTC.

The chain uses TRBV5-1 and TRBJ1-5, with D unclear. V was shortened by 2 bases and J by 6 bases, with 9 bases between the two germline ends. The CDR3 consists of 13 residues. CDR1 is SGHRS, CDR2 YFSETQ, per germline. The CDR3 protein is CASSFVSGQPQHF. DNA of the CDR3: TGCGCCAGCAGCTTTGTGAGTGGTCAGCCCCAGCATTTT.

The chain is built from TRBV5-1 and TRBJ2-1; TRBD1 might be the D (5 bases). Trimming left V 1 base short and J 8 bases short, with 10 bases between. The CDR3 has 13 amino acids. Germline V gene lookup returns CDR1 SGHRS and CDR2 YFSETQ. In nucleotides, the CDR3 is TGCGCCAGCAGCTTGCAGGGTATCCATGAGCAGTTCTTC. It is translated as CASSLQGIHEQFF.

The chain is built from TRBV28 and TRBJ2-5; TRBD1 matches 9 bases. CDR3 size: 13 residues. After removal of 6 bases from V and 3 bases from J, the junction contained 2 bases not matched to a gene. CDR1 and CDR2 (germline): MDHEN, SYDVKM. CDR3 DNA: TGTGCCAGCAGGCGGACAGGGGAAGAGACCCAGTACTTC. Translated: CASRRTGEETQYF.

The V and J genes are TRBV7-9 and TRBJ1-2; 8 bases match TRBD1. The CDR3 sequence is 14 residues long. Looked up from germline, CDR1 is SEHNR and CDR2 is FQNEAQ (reference sequence). With 4 bases clipped from V and 8 bases from J, the junction kept 9 bases outside the gene matches. In DNA, the CDR3 is TGTGCCAGCAGCTCGCGCGACAGGGGAGGAGGCTACACCTTC. It specifies CASSSRDRGGGYTF. The full variable domain, with the rest looked up from reference TRBV7-9 and TRBJ1-2, is DTGVSQNPRHKITKRGQNVTFRCDPISEHNRLYWYRQTLGQGPEFLTYFQNEAQLEKSRLLSDRFSAERPKGSFSTLEIQRTEQGDSAMYLCASSSRDRGGGYTFGSGTRLTVV.

V and J are TRBV9 and TRBJ2-2; D is perhaps TRBD1 (5 bases). CDR1 SGDLS and CDR2 YYNGEE come from the germline V gene. Trimming pared 1 base from V and 5 bases from J, leaving 15 bases between. The CDR3 has 16 amino acids. This chain's CDR3 is CASSVTAGLITGELFF. The CDR3 nucleotides are TGTGCCAGCAGCGTAACGGCAGGGTTGATTACCGGGGAGCTGTTTTTT.

V is TRBV28 and J is TRBJ2-7; a possible D gene is TRBD2 (5 bases). The V and J ends lost 3 bases and 2 bases respectively, with 11 bases between them. The CDR3 loop spans 14 amino acids. From germline, CDR1 is MDHEN and CDR2 SYDVKM. CDR3 sequence reads: CASSFPRRTYEQYF. As DNA, the CDR3 is TGTGCCAGCAGTTTCCCCCGGAGGACCTACGAGCAGTACTTC.

The J gene is TRBJ2-3, the V gene TRBV5-4; TRBD2 might be the D (6 bases). Trimming removed 4 bases from V and 3 bases from J, with 15 bases in between. CDR1 and CDR2 (germline): SGHNT, YYREEE (reference sequence). This CDR3 comprises 15 residues. CDR3 sequence (DNA): TGTGCCAGCAGCCCGGCCGGGAGTGGAACAGATACGCAGTATTTT. This encodes CASSPAGSGTDTQYF. Full variable domain (remainder filled in from reference TRBV5-4 and TRBJ2-3): ETGVTQSPTHLIKTRGQQVTLRCSSQSGHNTVSWYQQALGQGPQFIFQYYREEENGRGNFPPRFSGLQFPNYSSELNVNALELDDSALYLCASSPAGSGTDTQYFGPGTRLTVL.

The rearrangement uses TRBV11-2 and TRBJ2-5, with 10 positions matching TRBD2. The J segment lost 5 bases and the V segment lost 1 base, leaving 4 bases of the junction unmatched. Germline V gene sequence: CDR1 SGHAT, CDR2 FQNNGV. The CDR3 sequence is 15 residues long. In DNA form, the CDR3 reads TGTGCCAGCAGCTTAGCTAGCGGGAGCGCGGAGACCCAGTACTTC. Translation: CASSLASGSAETQYF.

The table lists this clone with a count of one. The gene calls are TRBV28 and TRBJ1-1, with a weak D call TRBD1 (5 bases). The ends were cut back, 2 bases at V and 1 base at J, with 5 bases in the middle. This CDR3 comprises 13 residues. The germline CDR1 and CDR2 sequences are MDHEN and SYDVKM. CDR3 region: CASSLQGNTEAFF. The CDR3 DNA is TGTGCCAGCAGTTTACAGGGGAACACTGAAGCTTTCTTT.

The gene calls are TRBV6-5 and TRBJ2-1, with D possibly matching TRBD2 (6 bases). Germline assignment: CDR1 MNHEY and CDR2 SVGAGI. The CDR3 contains 14 residues. Trimming cost V 6 bases and J 7 bases, with 16 bases left between them. The CDR3 region has the DNA TGTGCCAGCAGCCGGGACTTGAAATTTAATGAGCAGTTCTTC. It specifies CASSRDLKFNEQFF.

V usage is TRBV9 and J usage is TRBJ2-1; D is unclear. The CDR3 sequence is 15 residues long. Trimming removed 0 bases from V and 4 bases from J, with 11 bases in between. Germline CDR1 SGDLS, CDR2 YYNGEE. CDR3 coding DNA: TGTGCCAGCAGCGTAGCGGAGAATCCTTACAATGAGCAGTTCTTC. Translated: CASSVAENPYNEQFF.

The chain recombines TRBV10-3 with TRBJ2-7, with TRBD1 matching 8 bases. The CDR3 contains 15 residues. V lost 3 bases to trimming and J lost 0 bases; unmatched junction nucleotides: 4. In germline, CDR1 is ENHRY, CDR2 SYGVKD. CDR3 in amino acids: CAISDGQGSSYEQYF. The CDR3 DNA reads as TGTGCCATCAGTGATGGACAGGGCAGCTCCTACGAGCAGTACTTC.